Included here is one T cell receptor beta chain sequence, with context. Random hexamers served to reverse transcribe roughly 0.45 to 1 ug RNA. From the immunoSEQ multiplex PCR reads, TCRdb called clonotypes with MiXCR, one entry per CDR3 protein. The table lists 170,000 or so distinct CDR3 sequences, more than 95% of them singletons. The data stem from a study of CD8 T cells in Susac syndrome. The CDR3 totals 12 residues. Germline V gene data show CDR1 as LGHNA and CDR2 as YSLEER. Trimming left V 8 bases short and J 0 bases short, with 8 bases between. The TCR originated in a human donor with Susac syndrome. The chain recombines TRBV4-3 with TRBJ2-7; D may be TRBD1 (5 bases). Sequencing input: CD4+ T cells from PBMCs. The CDR3 DNA reads as TGCGCCAGCGGAGACAGCTCCTACGAGCAGTACGTC. Its translation: CASGDSSYEQYV.